This paragraph reports one T cell receptor (beta chain). Its antigen remains unidentified. The data were obtained in a study of PD-1 blockade in classical Hodgkin lymphoma. Background on the study: Patients were given intravenous nivolumab, 3 mg/kg, every 2 weeks.

Germline loops: CDR1 SGHRS, CDR2 YFSETQ. V lost 3 bases, J lost 4 bases, and 3 bases stayed unmatched. CDR3 length: 14 residues. No patient escaped relapse after autologous stem cell transplantation, and brentuximab vedotin exposure varied. Only in-frame clones appear in the TCRdb table, and some are missing; sequencing was by immunoSEQ multiplex PCR. This sample has fewer than 100,000 clones, with approximately 91% found just once. Study-level points and caveats: Baseline diversity resembling that of newly diagnosed patients was seen in complete responders.

The receptor was isolated from a human donor with classical Hodgkin lymphoma. Source: peripheral blood mononuclear cells (PBMCs), taken at baseline. The chain couples TRBV5-1 to TRBJ1-5; 8 positions agree with TRBD1. The CDR3 loop reads CASSYGTGNQPQHF. CDR3 in DNA: TGCGCCAGCAGCTACGGGACAGGAAATCAGCCCCAGCATTTT.